Listed here are 15 T cell receptor beta chains from one sample, sequenced in a study of regulatory T cells in long-lasting Graves disease. According to the study, TCR beta libraries were built with iRepertoire HTBI primers and CDR3-region Arm-PCR. TCRdb analysed the multiplex PCR reads with MiXCR anew, one entry per CDR3 protein. The sample records 350,000 to 500,000 distinct CDR3 sequences, approximately 16% being singletons. Time point denoted: newly diagnosed GD, antithyroid drugs for less than 3 months. Researchers made the TCR library from RNA that was extracted from PBMCs. These sequences were also reported in another study, on T cells in Graves' hyperthyroidism and ophthalmopathy.

Sample: peripheral blood mononuclear cells (PBMCs), taken at new diagnosis, from a patient treated with antithyroid drugs. The receptors were gathered from a young woman with Graves disease.

This clonotype was observed many times. The V and J genes are TRBV30 and TRBJ2-5; D is unclear. The V and J ends lost 2 bases and 4 bases respectively, with 11 bases between them. CDR1 and CDR2 from the germline V gene are GTSNPN and SVGIG (reference sequence). The CDR3 consists of 13 residues. The CDR3 DNA is TGTGCCTGGAGTCAAGGGCTAAGAGAGACCCAGTACTTC. It is translated as CAWSQGLRETQYF.

The V call is TRBV12-3 or TRBV12-4, the J call TRBJ2-5; TRBD1 matches 8 bases. Trimming removed 7 bases from V and 5 bases from J; junction bases left unmatched: 9. This CDR3 has 14 residues. The CDR3 nucleotides read TGTGCCAGCACCTTGGGCAGGGGGCTTGAGACCCAGTACTTC. Amino acids: CASTLGRGLETQYF.

This CDR3 is CASSLFRGREAFF. The DNA of the CDR3 is TGTGCCAGCAGCTTATTCAGGGGGCGAGAAGCTTTCTTT. The gene calls are TRBV7-9 and TRBJ1-1; 8 bases match TRBD1. The CDR3 has 13 residues. V shed 2 bases and J 8 bases; nucleotides not matched to a gene: 4. From germline, CDR1 is SEHNR and CDR2 FQNEAQ (reference sequence).

This clonotype was seen many times. The chain carries TRBV12-3 or TRBV12-4 and TRBJ2-5, with D uncertain. Trimming removed 6 bases from V and 5 bases from J, with 19 bases in between. This CDR3 spans 15 amino acids. CDR3 protein: CASSLGGRVVETQYF. Here the CDR3 DNA reads TGTGCCAGCAGCCTAGGCGGTAGGGTGGTGGAGACCCAGTACTTC.

This clonotype occurred a few times. This CDR3 is CASSITRGGNTEAFF. Here the CDR3 DNA reads TGTGCCAGTAGTATTACTCGGGGGGGAAACACTGAAGCTTTCTTT. The chain is built from TRBV19 and TRBJ1-1, with TRBD1 as a possible D gene (5 bases). The CDR3 covers 15 residues. In germline, CDR1 is LNHDA, CDR2 SQIVND (reference sequence). The V end was cut by 3 bases, the J end by 2 bases, with 13 bases between.

The V call is TRBV18, the J call TRBJ1-3; 9 nucleotides align to TRBD1. Trimming removed 1 base from V and 1 base from J; junction bases left unmatched: 8. The CDR3 is made up of 18 amino acids. CDR1 is KGHSH and CDR2 is LQKENI in the germline V gene. CDR3 nucleotide sequence: TGTGCCAGCTCACCACGGGACACCGGACAGGGGTCTGGAAACACCATATATTTT. It translates to CASSPRDTGQGSGNTIYF.

This clonotype was observed many times. The junction and the germline gene differ at one end; a read error may be behind it. The chain uses TRBV7-8 and TRBJ2-3; D not certain. This CDR3 has 14 amino acids. Germline V gives CDR1 SGHVS, CDR2 FQNEAQ. DNA of the CDR3: TGTGCCAACAGCTTTTTGTGGAGCACAGATACGCAGTATTTT. Protein product: CANSFLWSTDTQYF.

This clonotype has at least ten counts. The V gene is TRBV20-1, the J gene TRBJ1-1; TRBD1 is a possible D gene (6 bases). The V and J ends lost 0 bases and 5 bases respectively, with 16 bases between them. CDR1 and CDR2 from the germline V gene are DFQATT and SNEGSKA (reference sequence). This CDR3 is built from 15 residues. The CDR3 loop reads CSAREDSGGWTEAFF. DNA for the CDR3: TGCAGTGCTAGAGAGGACAGCGGGGGTTGGACTGAAGCTTTCTTT.

This clonotype has a count of ten or more. The rearrangement joins TRBV6-5 to TRBJ1-2; perhaps TRBD1 as D (5 bases). The CDR3 has 16 amino acids. V was cut by 2 bases and J by 1 base, with 14 bases left in between. Germline V gene data show CDR1 as MNHEY and CDR2 as SVGAGI. CDR3 amino acids: CASSYAGWGNNYGYTF. The DNA of the CDR3 is TGTGCCAGCAGTTACGCAGGGTGGGGTAATAACTATGGCTACACCTTC.

DNA for the CDR3: TGCAGTGCTAGGGACCCCCGAATTGACTACGAGCAGTACTTC. Protein product: CSARDPRIDYEQYF. This chain uses TRBV20-1 with TRBJ2-7; no firm D call. Trimming took off 3 bases at V and 3 bases at J, with 15 bases between the two ends. CDR3 length: 14 amino acids. Per germline, CDR1 DFQATT and CDR2 SNEGSKA (reference sequence).

The chain employs TRBV30 and TRBJ2-2; D might be TRBD1 (5 bases). Germline V gene sequence: CDR1 GTSNPN, CDR2 SVGIG (reference sequence). V was cut by 3 bases and J by 4 bases, with 21 bases left in between. The CDR3 has 17 amino acids. CDR3 in DNA: TGTGCCTGGAGCTACGCAGCCCCCCAGGGCCGCACCGGGGAGCTGTTTTTT. Translating it yields CAWSYAAPQGRTGELFF.

The gene calls are TRBV7-2 and TRBJ2-4; TRBD1 agrees at 9 bases. This CDR3 region has 18 residues. J was trimmed by 2 bases and V by 5 bases; bases with no gene match: 13. Germline V CDR1 and CDR2: SGHTA, FQGNSA. The CDR3: CASSKGQGTVGSKNIQYF. DNA of the CDR3: TGTGCCAGCAGCAAAGGACAGGGGACAGTGGGGTCCAAAAACATTCAGTACTTC.

The V and J genes are TRBV12-3 or TRBV12-4 and TRBJ2-1; 12 positions agree with TRBD2. This CDR3 is 15 amino acids long. V lost 6 bases, J lost 4 bases, and 4 bases stayed unmatched. The CDR3 spells CASRRTSGAYNEQFF. DNA for the CDR3: TGTGCCAGCAGACGGACTAGCGGGGCTTACAATGAGCAGTTCTTC.

The rearrangement joins TRBV2 to TRBJ2-1; D unclear. CDR1 SNHLY and CDR2 FYNNEI come from the germline V gene. CDR3 length equals 14 residues. Trimming cost V 5 bases and J 7 bases, with 15 bases left between them. The CDR3 sequence: CASSLKVGSNEQFF. In DNA form, the CDR3 reads TGTGCCAGCAGTCTAAAGGTCGGGTCGAATGAGCAGTTCTTC.

The chain couples TRBV11-1 to TRBJ2-5, with 10 bases identical to TRBD1. Germline V gene data show CDR1 as SGHAT and CDR2 as FQDESV (reference sequence). CDR3 length: 15 residues. V was pared by 5 bases and J by 5 bases, with 8 bases of the junction left unmatched. CDR3 region: CASSVPGQGWETQYF. The CDR3 DNA sequence: TGTGCCAGCAGCGTACCGGGACAGGGGTGGGAGACCCAGTACTTC.